This entry lists 13 T cell receptor beta chains sequenced from one sample in a study of shared clonotypes between healthy human individuals. Clones were read by immunoSEQ multiplex PCR, and TCRdb kept only the in-frame ones, dropping some. The data contain 1.6 million or so clones, 97% to 99% of them singletons. Sequenced input: naive CD4+ T cells sorted from blood. As to subset: CD45RA+ positively selected. Every receptor here comes from a man aged 25-45 years in good health.

The chain carries TRBV5-1 and TRBJ2-5, with D tentatively TRBD2 (5 bases). CDR3 size: 15 residues. Germline CDR1 SGHRS, CDR2 YFSETQ. Between the trimmed V and J ends, which lost 2 bases and 5 bases, there was a span of 16 bases. CDR3 amino acids: CASSFGFGGGETQYF. The CDR3 DNA reads TGCGCCAGCAGCTTTGGTTTTGGAGGCGGGGAGACCCAGTACTTC. The whole variable domain, filled in from reference TRBV5-1 and TRBJ2-5, reads KAGVTQTPRYLIKTRGQQVTLSCSPISGHRSVSWYQQTPGQGLQFLFEYFSETQRNKGNFPGRFSGRQFSNSRSEMNVSTLELGDSALYLCASSFGFGGGETQYFGPGTRLLVL.

The rearrangement uses TRBV5-1 and TRBJ2-1; 13 bases are shared with TRBD2. Trimming cost V 0 bases and J 4 bases; bases outside gene matches: 1. CDR1 and CDR2 (germline): SGHRS, YFSETQ. The CDR3 extends over 16 amino acids. The CDR3 is CASSLVTSGGYNEQFF. The CDR3, as DNA: TGCGCCAGCAGCTTGGTGACTAGCGGGGGGTACAATGAGCAGTTCTTC.

The gene calls are TRBV2 and TRBJ2-7; 10 nucleotides line up with TRBD1. The CDR3 is 15 residues long. Germline V gene data show CDR1 as SNHLY and CDR2 as FYNNEI. The trim removed 7 bases at V and 5 bases at J, leaving 11 bases unmatched. CDR3 DNA: TGTGCCAGCACCAAAGACAGGGGGCGGCTCCACGAGCAGTACTTC. Protein sequence: CASTKDRGRLHEQYF.

The chain couples TRBV28 to TRBJ2-2, with TRBD1 identical over 7 bases. V gave up 10 bases and J gave up 4 bases; unmatched junction bases: 6. This CDR3 spans 13 amino acids. Looked up from germline, CDR1 is MDHEN and CDR2 is SYDVKM. The DNA of the CDR3 is TGTGCCATCGGACAGGTGGGCACCGGGGAGCTGTTTTTT. Translated, it gives CAIGQVGTGELFF.

The chain couples TRBV30 to TRBJ1-2, with D possibly being TRBD1 (5 bases). This CDR3 spans 12 amino acids. CDR1 GTSNPN and CDR2 SVGIG come from the germline V gene (reference sequence). CDR3 coding DNA: TGTGCTTCTAGGGGAGGGAACTATGGCTACACCTTC. Its protein product is CASRGGNYGYTF.

The chain is built from TRBV6-6 and TRBJ2-5; D is possibly TRBD2 (5 bases). The CDR3 has 11 amino acids. V was pared by 0 bases and J by 12 bases, with 8 bases between. The germline V gene encodes CDR1 MNHNY and CDR2 SVGAGI (reference sequence). CDR3 DNA sequence: TGTGCCAGCAGTTACTCGGCCGGGAAGTACTTC. It codes for CASSYSAGKYF.

About this clone: This specimen includes other DNA sequences encoding the same CDR3. V usage is TRBV5-6 and J usage is TRBJ2-7; 7 positions agree with TRBD1. In germline, CDR1 is SGHDT, CDR2 YYEEEE. The CDR3 contains 13 residues. V lost 4 bases, J lost 2 bases, and 3 bases stayed unmatched. CDR3 DNA sequence: TGTGCCAGCAGCCGGGACAGAACCTACGAGCAGTACTTC. It specifies CASSRDRTYEQYF.

This chain links TRBV18 with TRBJ2-5, with D perhaps matching TRBD2 (5 bases). V shed 2 bases and J shed 6 bases, with 19 bases lying between them. CDR3 length equals 16 residues. CDR1 and CDR2 (germline): KGHSH, LQKENI. The CDR3 spells CASSPVVGSLGKTQYF. In DNA, the CDR3 is TGTGCCAGCTCACCAGTTGTAGGGTCCCTCGGGAAGACCCAGTACTTC.

The V gene is TRBV7-9, the J gene TRBJ2-5; 7 bases map to TRBD1. The CDR3 sequence is 14 residues long. The V gene's germline CDR1 is SEHNR and CDR2 FQNEAQ (reference sequence). The junction had 7 bases not matched to a gene; V was cut back by 5 bases and J by 4 bases. The CDR3 DNA reads as TGTGCCAGCAGCATTTACAGGGGCGGAGAGACCCAGTACTTC. Its translation is CASSIYRGGETQYF.

The rearrangement links TRBV28 to TRBJ1-5; TRBD1 matches at 8 bases. V was pared by 10 bases and J by 1 base, with 15 bases of the junction left unmatched. Germline lookup yields CDR1 MDHEN and CDR2 SYDVKM. This CDR3 comprises 17 residues. The CDR3 is CATRRRTGTVSNQPQHF. CDR3 DNA sequence: TGTGCCACCCGGCGGAGGACAGGGACGGTCAGCAATCAGCCCCAGCATTTT.

This sequence joins TRBV19 and TRBJ2-2, with 8 bases that match TRBD2. V was clipped by 0 bases and J by 4 bases; unmatched bases: 10. The CDR3 has 18 amino acids. Per the germline V gene, CDR1 is LNHDA and CDR2 is SQIVND (reference sequence). The CDR3 loop reads CASSIDRSGTARTGELFF. CDR3 sequence (DNA): TGTGCCAGTAGTATAGACCGTAGCGGGACTGCGCGCACCGGGGAGCTGTTTTTT.

J is TRBJ2-5 and V is TRBV7-8, with 8 bases aligning to TRBD2. Germline CDR1 reads SGHVS; CDR2 reads FQNEAQ. V shed 5 bases, J shed 4 bases, and the junction held 9 bases outside the gene matches. There are 15 residues in the CDR3. The CDR3 bases are TGTGCCAGCAGCATACTAGCGGTCGATAGAGAGACCCAGTACTTC. Translation gives CASSILAVDRETQYF.

V gene TRBV2 combines with J gene TRBJ2-1; possibly TRBD2 for D (6 bases). The V and J ends lost 1 base and 4 bases respectively, with 11 bases between them. This CDR3 is built from 15 residues. Germline V CDR1 and CDR2: SNHLY, FYNNEI. CDR3 sequence reads: CASSEGLALYNEQFF. CDR3 in DNA: TGTGCCAGCAGTGAAGGGCTAGCGCTTTACAATGAGCAGTTCTTC. The variable domain in full, with the rest retrieved from reference TRBV2 and TRBJ2-1, is EPEVTQTPSHQVTQMGQEVILRCVPISNHLYFYWYRQILGQKVEFLVSFYNNEISEKSEIFDDQFSVERPDGSNFTLKIRSTKLEDSAMYFCASSEGLALYNEQFFGPGTRLTVL.